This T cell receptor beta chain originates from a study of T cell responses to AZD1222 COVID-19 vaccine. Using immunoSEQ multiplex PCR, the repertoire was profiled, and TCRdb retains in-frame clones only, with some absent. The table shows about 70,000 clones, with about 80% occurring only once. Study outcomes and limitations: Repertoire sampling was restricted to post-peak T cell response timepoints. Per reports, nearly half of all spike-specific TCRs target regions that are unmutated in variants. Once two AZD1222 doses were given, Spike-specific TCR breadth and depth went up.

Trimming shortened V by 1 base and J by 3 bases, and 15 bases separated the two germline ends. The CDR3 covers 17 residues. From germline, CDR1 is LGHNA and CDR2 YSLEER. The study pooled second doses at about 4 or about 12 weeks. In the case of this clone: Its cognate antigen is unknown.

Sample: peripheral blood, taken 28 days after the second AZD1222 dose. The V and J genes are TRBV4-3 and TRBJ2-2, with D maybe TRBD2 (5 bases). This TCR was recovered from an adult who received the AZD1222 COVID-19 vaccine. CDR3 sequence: CASSQGTPLRDTGELFF. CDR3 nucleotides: TGCGCCAGCAGCCAAGGGACTCCCCTACGCGACACCGGGGAGCTGTTTTTT.